The present T cell receptor (beta chain) was sequenced within a study of blood T cell repertoires in COVID-19. For the study at large: Acute and convalescent COVID-19 samples came from the United States, Italy and Spain.

Sequenced by immunoSEQ multiplex PCR; TCRdb stores in-frame clones only, minus some. Of about 210,000 clones in the sample, about three quarters were seen once. The CDR3 has 12 residues. V was clipped by 9 bases and J by 4 bases; unmatched bases: 2. Germline V gene sequence: CDR1 ENHRY, CDR2 SYGVKD. Sequencing was carried out using peripheral blood. This receptor was obtained from a woman in her 70s with acute or convalescent COVID-19. The chain employs TRBV10-3 and TRBJ1-2; 10 nucleotides agree with TRBD1. For the CDR3, the DNA is TGTGCCATAAGGACAGGGGGCTATGGCTACACCTTC. Translated: CAIRTGGYGYTF.